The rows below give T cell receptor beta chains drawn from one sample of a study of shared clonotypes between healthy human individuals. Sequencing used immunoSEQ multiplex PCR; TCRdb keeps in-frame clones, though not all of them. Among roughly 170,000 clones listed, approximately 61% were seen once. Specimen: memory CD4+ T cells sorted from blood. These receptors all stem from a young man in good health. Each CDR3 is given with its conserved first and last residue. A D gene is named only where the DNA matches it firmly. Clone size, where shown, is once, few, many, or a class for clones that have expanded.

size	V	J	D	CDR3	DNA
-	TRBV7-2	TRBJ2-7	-	CASSPHYEQYF	TGTGCCAGCAGCCCCCACTACGAGCAGTACTTC
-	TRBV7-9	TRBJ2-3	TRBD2	CASSPGTSGSLDTQYF	TGTGCCAGCAGCCCCGGGACTAGCGGGAGTTTAGATACGCAGTATTTT
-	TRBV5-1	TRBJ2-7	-	CASSFEGEFGSYEQYF	TGCGCCAGCAGCTTTGAGGGGGAATTCGGCTCCTACGAGCAGTACTTC
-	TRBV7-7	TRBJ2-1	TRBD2	CASSAGGVNEQFF	TGTGCTAGCAGCGCCGGGGGGGTCAATGAGCAGTTCTTC
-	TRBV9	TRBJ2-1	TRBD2	CASSQGTIREQFF	TGTGCCAGCAGCCAAGGGACTATCCGTGAGCAGTTCTTC
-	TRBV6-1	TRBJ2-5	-	CASSDTGETQYF	TGTGCCAGCAGTGATACAGGAGAGACCCAGTACTTC
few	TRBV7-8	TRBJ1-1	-	CASSPAGHRSRFVF	TGTGCCAGCAGCCCAGCGGGGCACCGATCCCGTTTCGTGTTT
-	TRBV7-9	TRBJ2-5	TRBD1	CASSPGTGVETQYF	TGTGCCAGCAGCCCCGGGACAGGGGTCGAGACCCAGTACTTC
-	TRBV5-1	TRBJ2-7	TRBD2	CASSASLVGRAYEQYF	TGCGCCAGCAGCGCCTCCTTAGTCGGGAGGGCCTACGAGCAGTACTTC
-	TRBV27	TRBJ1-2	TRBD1	CASSRDRGRGAGYTF	TGTGCCAGCAGTCGCGACAGGGGGCGGGGAGCTGGCTACACCTTC
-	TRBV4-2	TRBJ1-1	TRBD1	CASSHDRGDTEAFF	TGTGCCAGCAGCCACGACAGGGGGGATACTGAAGCTTTCTTT
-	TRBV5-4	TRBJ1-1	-	CASSLGAQFEAFF	TGTGCCAGCAGCCTGGGGGCGCAGTTTGAAGCTTTCTTT
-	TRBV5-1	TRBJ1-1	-	CASSFQGNTEAFF	TGCGCCAGCAGCTTTCAGGGGAACACTGAAGCTTTCTTT
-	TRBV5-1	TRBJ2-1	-	CASSLGLLPYNEQFF	TGCGCCAGCAGCTTGGGGCTGCTACCTTACAATGAGCAGTTCTTC
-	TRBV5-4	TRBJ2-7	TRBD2	CASSSKRDYEQYF	TGTGCCAGCAGCTCCAAGCGGGACTACGAGCAGTACTTC
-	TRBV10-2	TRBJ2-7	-	CASREQRGAGYEQYF	TGCGCCAGCAGAGAACAACGAGGGGCCGGGTACGAGCAGTACTTC
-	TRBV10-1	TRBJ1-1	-	CARGRPCGGMNTEAFF	TGCGCCCGGGGACGCCCCTGTGGAGGGATGAACACTGAAGCTTTCTTT
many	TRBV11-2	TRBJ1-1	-	CASSLGDWTDTEAFF	TGTGCCAGCAGCTTAGGGGACTGGACAGACACTGAAGCTTTCTTT
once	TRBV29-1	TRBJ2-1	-	CSVEGTTEQFF	TGCAGCGTGGAAGGGACCACTGAGCAGTTCTTC
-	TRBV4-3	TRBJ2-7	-	CASSQERTVFHEQYF	TGCGCCAGCAGCCAAGAAAGGACAGTGTTTCACGAGCAGTACTTC
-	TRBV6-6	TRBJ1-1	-	CASSYTGSGEAFF	TGTGCCAGCAGTTACACGGGGAGCGGTGAAGCTTTCTTT
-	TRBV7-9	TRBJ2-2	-	CASSRDTGELFF	TGTGCCAGCAGCAGGGACACCGGGGAGCTGTTTTTT
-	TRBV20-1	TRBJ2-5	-	CSVWKETQYF	TGCAGTGTGTGGAAGGAGACCCAGTACTTC
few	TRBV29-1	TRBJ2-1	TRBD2	CSVLGGRGYNEQFF	TGCAGCGTGCTGGGCGGGAGGGGATACAATGAGCAGTTCTTC
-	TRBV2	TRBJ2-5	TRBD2	CASSPERESWETQYF	TGTGCCAGCAGCCCAGAGCGGGAGAGTTGGGAGACCCAGTACTTC
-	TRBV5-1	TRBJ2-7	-	CASSLAGDSYEQYF	TGCGCCAGCAGCTTGGCGGGTGACTCCTACGAGCAGTACTTC
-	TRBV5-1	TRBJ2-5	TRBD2	CASSDGLAGGKETQYF	TGCGCCAGCAGCGATGGACTAGCGGGGGGGAAAGAGACCCAGTACTTC
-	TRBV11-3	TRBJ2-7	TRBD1	CASSLSRDRVSEQYF	TGTGCCAGCAGCCTAAGCCGGGACAGGGTGTCGGAACAGTACTTC
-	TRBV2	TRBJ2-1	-	CASSEGWQNYNEQFF	TGTGCCAGCAGTGAAGGATGGCAGAACTACAATGAGCAGTTCTTC
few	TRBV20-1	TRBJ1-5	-	CSARYRQPQHF	TGCAGTGCTAGATACAGACAGCCCCAGCATTTT
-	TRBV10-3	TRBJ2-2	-	CAISVGPAGELFF	TGTGCCATCAGTGTAGGGCCCGCCGGGGAGCTGTTTTTT
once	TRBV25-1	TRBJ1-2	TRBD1	CASSEFRGQSYGYTF	TGTGCCAGCAGTGAGTTCAGGGGGCAGAGCTATGGCTACACCTTC
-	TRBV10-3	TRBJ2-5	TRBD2	CAISEGLALETQYF	TGTGCCATCAGTGAAGGACTAGCGCTAGAGACCCAGTACTTC
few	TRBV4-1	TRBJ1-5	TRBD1	CASSQGGGPQPQHF	TGCGCCAGCAGCCAAGGAGGGGGCCCTCAGCCCCAGCATTTT
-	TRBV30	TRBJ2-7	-	CAWSGSYEQYF	TGTGCCTGGAGTGGGAGTTACGAGCAGTACTTC
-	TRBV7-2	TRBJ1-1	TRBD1	CASSLARGQGLAFF	TGTGCCAGCAGCTTAGCGAGGGGACAGGGCCTGGCTTTCTTT
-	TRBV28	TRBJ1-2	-	CASSLPDRNYGYTF	TGTGCCAGCAGTCTTCCCGACAGGAACTATGGCTACACCTTC
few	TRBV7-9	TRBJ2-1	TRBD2	CASSKEAGAYNEQFF	TGTGCCAGCAGCAAAGAGGCGGGGGCCTACAATGAGCAGTTCTTC
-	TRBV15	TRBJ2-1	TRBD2	CATSSRHGTSGRVSEQFF	TGTGCCACCAGCAGCCGACACGGGACTAGCGGGAGGGTGAGTGAGCAGTTCTTC
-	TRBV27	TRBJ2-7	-	CASSRERTDYEQYF	TGTGCCAGCAGTAGGGAGAGAACAGATTACGAGCAGTACTTC
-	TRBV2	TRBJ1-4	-	CASSAHTRKLFF	TGTGCCAGCAGTGCCCACACTCGAAAACTGTTTTTT
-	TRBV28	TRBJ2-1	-	CASSLGSLPRGEQFF	TGTGCCAGCAGTTTAGGGAGTCTACCCAGGGGTGAGCAGTTCTTC
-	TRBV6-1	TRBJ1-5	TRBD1	CASSEALGTGSQPQHF	TGTGCCAGCAGTGAAGCGCTAGGGACAGGGAGTCAGCCCCAGCATTTT